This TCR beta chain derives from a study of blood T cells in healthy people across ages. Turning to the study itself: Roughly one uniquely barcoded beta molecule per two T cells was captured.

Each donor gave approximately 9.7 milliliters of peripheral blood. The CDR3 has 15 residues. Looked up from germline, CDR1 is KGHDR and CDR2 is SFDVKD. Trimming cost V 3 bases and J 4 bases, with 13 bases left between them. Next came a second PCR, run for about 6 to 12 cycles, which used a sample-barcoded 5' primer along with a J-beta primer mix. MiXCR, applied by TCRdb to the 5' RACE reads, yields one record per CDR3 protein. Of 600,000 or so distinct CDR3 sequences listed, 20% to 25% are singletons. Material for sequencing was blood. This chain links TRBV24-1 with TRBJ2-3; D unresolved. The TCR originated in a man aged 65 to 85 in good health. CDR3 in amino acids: CATSDPTGFSDTQYF. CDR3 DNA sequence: TGTGCCACCAGTGATCCCACCGGGTTTTCAGATACGCAGTATTTT.